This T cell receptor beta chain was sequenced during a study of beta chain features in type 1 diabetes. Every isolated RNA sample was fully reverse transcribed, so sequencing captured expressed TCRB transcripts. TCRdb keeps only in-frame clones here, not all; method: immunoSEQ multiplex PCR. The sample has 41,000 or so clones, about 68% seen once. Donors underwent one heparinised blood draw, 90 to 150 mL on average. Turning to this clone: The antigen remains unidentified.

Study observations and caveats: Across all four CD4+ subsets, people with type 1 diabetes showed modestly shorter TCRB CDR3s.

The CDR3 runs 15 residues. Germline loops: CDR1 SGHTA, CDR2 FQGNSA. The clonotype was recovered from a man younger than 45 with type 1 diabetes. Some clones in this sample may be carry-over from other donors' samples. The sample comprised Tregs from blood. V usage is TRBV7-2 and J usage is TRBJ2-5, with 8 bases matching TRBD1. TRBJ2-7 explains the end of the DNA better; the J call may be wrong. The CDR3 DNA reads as TGTGCCAGCAGCTACACCGGGACAGGATCCTACGAGCAGTACTTC. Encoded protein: CASSYTGTGSYEQYF.